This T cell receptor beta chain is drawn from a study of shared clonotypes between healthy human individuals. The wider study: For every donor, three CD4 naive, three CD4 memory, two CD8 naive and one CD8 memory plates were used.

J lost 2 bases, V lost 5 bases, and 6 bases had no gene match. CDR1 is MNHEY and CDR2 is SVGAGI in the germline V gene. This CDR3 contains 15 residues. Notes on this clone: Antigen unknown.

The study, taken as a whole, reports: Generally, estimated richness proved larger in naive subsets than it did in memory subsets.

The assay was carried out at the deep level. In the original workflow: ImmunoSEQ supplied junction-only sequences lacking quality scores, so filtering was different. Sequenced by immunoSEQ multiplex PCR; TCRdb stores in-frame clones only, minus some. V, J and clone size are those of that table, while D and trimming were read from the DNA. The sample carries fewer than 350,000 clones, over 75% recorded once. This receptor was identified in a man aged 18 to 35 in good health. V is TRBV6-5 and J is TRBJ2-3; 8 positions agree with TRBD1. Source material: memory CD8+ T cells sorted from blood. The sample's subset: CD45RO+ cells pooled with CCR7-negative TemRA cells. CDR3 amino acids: CASSTRQGPTDTQYF. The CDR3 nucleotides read TGTGCCAGCAGTACACGACAGGGGCCCACAGATACGCAGTATTTT.